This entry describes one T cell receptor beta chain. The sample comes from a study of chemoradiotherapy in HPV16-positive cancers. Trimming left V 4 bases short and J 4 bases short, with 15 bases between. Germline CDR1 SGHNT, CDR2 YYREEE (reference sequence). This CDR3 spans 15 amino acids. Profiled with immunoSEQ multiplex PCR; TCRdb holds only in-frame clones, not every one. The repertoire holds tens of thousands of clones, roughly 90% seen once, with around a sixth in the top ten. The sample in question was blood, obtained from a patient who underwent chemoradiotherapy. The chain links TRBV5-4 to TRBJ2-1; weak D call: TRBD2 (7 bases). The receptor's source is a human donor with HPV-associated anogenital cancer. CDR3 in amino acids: CASSRGGETYNEQFF. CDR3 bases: TGTGCCAGCAGCCGAGGGGGGGAGACTTACAATGAGCAGTTCTTC.